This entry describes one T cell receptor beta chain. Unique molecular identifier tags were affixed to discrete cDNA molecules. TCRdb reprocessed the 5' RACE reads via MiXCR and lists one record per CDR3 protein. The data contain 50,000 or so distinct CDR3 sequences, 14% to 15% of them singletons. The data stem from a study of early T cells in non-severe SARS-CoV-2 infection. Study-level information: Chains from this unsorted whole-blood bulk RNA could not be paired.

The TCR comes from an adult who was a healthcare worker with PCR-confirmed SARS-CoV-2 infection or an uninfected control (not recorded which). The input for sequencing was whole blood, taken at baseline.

The CDR3 nucleotides read TGTGCCAGCAGCCATCCCGGCGGGGGTGGGTACGAGCAGTACTTC. It translates to CASSHPGGGGYEQYF. The chain employs TRBV14 and TRBJ2-7, with 7 bases identical to TRBD2. CDR1 is SGHDN, CDR2 FVKESK, per germline. CDR3 length: 15 amino acids. After removal of 3 bases from V and 4 bases from J, the junction contained 9 bases not matched to a gene.